This T cell receptor (beta chain) comes out of a study of cytomegalovirus exposure and HLA in healthy donors. Notes on the study in general: Previous analysis showed most TCR beta V segments were productive about 87% or about 30% of the time.

Remarks on this clone: Its antigen remains unknown.

The CDR3 extends over 16 amino acids. The ends were cut back, 0 bases at V and 0 bases at J, with 12 bases in the middle. Per germline, CDR1 MGHRA and CDR2 YSYEKL. 60 Vbeta and 13 Jbeta primers were used in PCR. Measured with immunoSEQ multiplex PCR; TCRdb has only the in-frame clones, and not every one. Of over 110,000 clones in the sample, roughly 74% were seen once. This sequence originates from a middle-aged woman in good health and CMV-seropositive. The chain carries TRBV4-1 and TRBJ2-7, with a weak D call TRBD2 (6 bases). The sample taken for sequencing was PBMCs. DNA for the CDR3: TGCGCCAGCAGCCAAGATGGGGGTAGCGGCTCCTACGAGCAGTACTTC. Residues: CASSQDGGSGSYEQYF.